One T cell receptor beta chain is described in this entry. The sample originates from a study of blood T cell repertoires in COVID-19. Overall study: The United States, Italy and Spain supplied acute and convalescent COVID-19 samples. T cells, B-cell-depleted T cells, or PBMCs provided the cDNA or gDNA that served as material.

In the authors' methods: Nucleated cell counts were estimated from reference gene primer amplification. Profiled with immunoSEQ multiplex PCR; TCRdb holds only in-frame clones, not every one. V and J calls and clone size come straight from that table; D and trimming were deduced from the DNA. The sample lists approximately 250,000 clones; about 88% were seen once. Germline V CDR1 and CDR2: MGHRA, YSYEKL. V shed 4 bases and J shed 4 bases, with 13 bases lying between them. The CDR3 contains 14 residues. The specimen sequenced was peripheral blood. The chain employs TRBV4-1 and TRBJ1-1; D uncertain. The receptor's source is a woman aged 70-85 years with COVID-19, enrolled during active disease. The CDR3 protein is CASSLRVLVTEAFF. In DNA form, the CDR3 reads TGCGCCAGCAGCCTCCGGGTCCTTGTCACTGAAGCTTTCTTT.